The clone carrying this T cell receptor beta chain occurred once. This sample was taken from a study of cytotoxic CD8 clonotypes in ibrutinib-treated CLL. The overall study: Researchers reported under twelve relapsed/refractory and about 15 treatment-naive patients, some 18 of them IGHV unmutated.

Trimming pared 0 bases from V and 14 bases from J, leaving 8 bases between. CDR1 LGHNA and CDR2 YSLEER come from the germline V gene. The CDR3 runs 12 residues. Produced via immunoSEQ multiplex PCR; TCRdb's table is partial and in-frame only. Of more than 85,000 clones in the sample, 77% were seen once. The chain recombines TRBV4-3 with TRBJ1-6; the D is unclear. The origin of this receptor is a human donor with chronic lymphocytic leukemia. The sequences come from PBMCs, collected after 24 months of ibrutinib treatment. This chain's CDR3 is CASSQDKDTLHF. In nucleotides, the CDR3 is TGCGCCAGCAGCCAAGATAAGGATACCCTCCACTTT.